The sequence of this T cell receptor beta chain was determined in a study of regulatory T cells in long-lasting Graves disease. Study results and caveats: Lower TCR diversity characterized persistent Graves' patients relative to newly diagnosed patients. Between persistent patients, a few thousand public clonotypes were shared, exceeding the roughly 940 shared between new patients.

Construction of TCR beta libraries relied on iRepertoire HTBI primers and on Arm-PCR targeting CDR3 regions. TCRdb re-called the multiplex PCR reads through MiXCR, storing one row per CDR3 protein. The sample includes 350,000 to 500,000 distinct CDR3 sequences, roughly 21% of them seen just once. Stated time point: persistent/refractory GD, antithyroid drugs over 5 years with positive TRAb. PBMC RNA was the source of the TCR library. A note on this clonotype: No antigen is known for it.

Germline trimming cut 5 bases from V and 9 bases from J; bases unmatched to any gene: 7. The CDR3 is 13 amino acids. Per germline, CDR1 MNHEY and CDR2 SMNVEV (reference sequence). The clonotype was recovered from a female donor with Graves disease. V usage is TRBV27 and J usage is TRBJ2-1; 7 nucleotides align to TRBD2. Source: peripheral blood mononuclear cells (PBMCs), taken when the disease was refractory, from a patient treated with antithyroid drugs. In DNA form, the CDR3 reads TGTGCCAGCAGTGCGGGAGTTGTGGGTGAGCAGTTCTTC. It specifies CASSAGVVGEQFF.